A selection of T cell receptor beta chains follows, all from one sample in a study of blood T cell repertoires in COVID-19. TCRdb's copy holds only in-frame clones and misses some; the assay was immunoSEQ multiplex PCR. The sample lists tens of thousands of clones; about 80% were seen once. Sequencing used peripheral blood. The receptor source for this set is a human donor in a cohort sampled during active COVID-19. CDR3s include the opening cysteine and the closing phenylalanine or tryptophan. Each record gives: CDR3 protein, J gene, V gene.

CDR3: CASGPGTSIAETQYF
J: TRBJ2-5
V: TRBV11-2

CDR3: CASSQDATNSGNTIYF
J: TRBJ1-3
V: TRBV4-2

CDR3: CASSESSGDPLEQYF
J: TRBJ2-7
V: TRBV10-1

CDR3: CASSLAQGANEKLFF
J: TRBJ1-4
V: TRBV27

CDR3: CASSQDRIGGTQYF
J: TRBJ2-3
V: TRBV4-1

CDR3: CASSPALADNEQFF
J: TRBJ2-1
V: TRBV18

CDR3: CASSLAVAGGTETQYF
J: TRBJ2-5
V: TRBV5-1

CDR3: CASSPGTQGGGNTIYF
J: TRBJ1-3
V: TRBV18

CDR3: CATSPQGLYGYTF
J: TRBJ1-2
V: TRBV27

CDR3: CASSQNPQGRNEQFF
J: TRBJ2-1
V: TRBV4-1

CDR3: CASSPGQYGYTF
J: TRBJ1-2
V: TRBV28

CDR3: CASSLPGGAYEQYF
J: TRBJ2-7
V: TRBV21-1

CDR3: CATSEGLSGANVLTF
J: TRBJ2-6
V: TRBV24-1

CDR3: CASSRDRGGGYTF
J: TRBJ1-2
V: TRBV6-5

CDR3: CASSMRVDGNGYTF
J: TRBJ1-2
V: TRBV19

CDR3: CASRRTGGTDTQYF
J: TRBJ2-3
V: TRBV3-1/TRBV3-2

CDR3: CASSQPRQGDYGYTF
J: TRBJ1-2
V: TRBV19

CDR3: CASSPDSFRMETQYF
J: TRBJ2-5
V: TRBV5-1

CDR3: CASSFGLAGATGNTGELFF
J: TRBJ2-2
V: TRBV7-8

CDR3: CASSSGTGLQNTEAFF
J: TRBJ1-1
V: TRBV5-1

CDR3: CASSIGAGLLNTEAFF
J: TRBJ1-1
V: TRBV19

CDR3: CATAPVPGTDTQYF
J: TRBJ2-3
V: TRBV24-1

CDR3: CASSPAGSSYNEQFF
J: TRBJ2-1
V: TRBV7-9

CDR3: CASSISRDNQPQHF
J: TRBJ1-5
V: TRBV19

CDR3: CASVGQGASPLHF
J: TRBJ1-6
V: TRBV2

CDR3: CASSPTRGSGNTIYF
J: TRBJ1-3
V: TRBV18

CDR3: CSVVPASSSTDTQYF
J: TRBJ2-3
V: TRBV29-1

CDR3: CASSQATGATNYGYTF
J: TRBJ1-2
V: TRBV4-2